A single TCR beta chain is shown here with its context. The PCR had 60 Vbeta and 13 Jbeta primers. Here immunoSEQ multiplex PCR was the method, and the copy in TCRdb shows in-frame clones only, minus some. The sample consists of 150,000 or so clones, over 60% of them appearing once. V was pared by 5 bases and J by 2 bases, with 7 bases between. CDR3 length: 13 amino acids. CDR1 is MNHNS and CDR2 is SASEGT in the germline V gene. These data come from a study of cytomegalovirus exposure and HLA in healthy donors. This sequence joins TRBV6-1 and TRBJ1-5; maybe TRBD1 (5 bases). Sequenced input: PBMCs. This sequence was found in a middle-aged man in good health and CMV-seropositive. In DNA form, the CDR3 reads TGTGCCAGCAGTACACAGGGCAATCAGCCCCAGCATTTT. Translated: CASSTQGNQPQHF.